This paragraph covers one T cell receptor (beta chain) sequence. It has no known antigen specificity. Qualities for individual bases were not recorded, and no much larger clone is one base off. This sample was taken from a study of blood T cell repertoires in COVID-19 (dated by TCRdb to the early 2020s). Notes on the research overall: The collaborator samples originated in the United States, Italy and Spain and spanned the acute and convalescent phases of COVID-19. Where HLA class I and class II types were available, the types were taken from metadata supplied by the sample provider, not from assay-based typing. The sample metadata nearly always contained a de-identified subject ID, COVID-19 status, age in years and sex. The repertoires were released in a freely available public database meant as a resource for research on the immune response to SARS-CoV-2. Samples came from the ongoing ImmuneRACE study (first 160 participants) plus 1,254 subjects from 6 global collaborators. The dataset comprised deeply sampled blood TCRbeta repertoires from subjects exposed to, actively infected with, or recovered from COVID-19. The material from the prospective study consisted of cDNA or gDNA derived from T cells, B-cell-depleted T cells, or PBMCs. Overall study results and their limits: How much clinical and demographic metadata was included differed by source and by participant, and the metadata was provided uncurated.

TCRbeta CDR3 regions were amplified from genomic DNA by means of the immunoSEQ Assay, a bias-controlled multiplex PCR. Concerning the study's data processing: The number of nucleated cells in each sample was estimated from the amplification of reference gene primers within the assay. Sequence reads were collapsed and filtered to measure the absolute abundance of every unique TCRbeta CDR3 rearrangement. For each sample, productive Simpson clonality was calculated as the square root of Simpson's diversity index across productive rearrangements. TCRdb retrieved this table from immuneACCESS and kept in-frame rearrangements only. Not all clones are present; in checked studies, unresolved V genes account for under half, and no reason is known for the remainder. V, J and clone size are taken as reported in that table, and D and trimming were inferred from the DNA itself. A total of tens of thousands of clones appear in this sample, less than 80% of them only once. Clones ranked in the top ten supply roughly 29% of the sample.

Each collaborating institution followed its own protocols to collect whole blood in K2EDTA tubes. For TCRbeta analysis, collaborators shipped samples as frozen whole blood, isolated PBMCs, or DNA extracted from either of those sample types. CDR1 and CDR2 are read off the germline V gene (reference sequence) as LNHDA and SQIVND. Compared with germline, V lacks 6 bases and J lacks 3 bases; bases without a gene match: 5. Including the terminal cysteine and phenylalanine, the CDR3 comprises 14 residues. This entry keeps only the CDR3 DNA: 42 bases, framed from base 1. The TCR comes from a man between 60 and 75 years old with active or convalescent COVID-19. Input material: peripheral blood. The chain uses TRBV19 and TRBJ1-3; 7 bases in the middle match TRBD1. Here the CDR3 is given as CASSTGQVGNTIYF. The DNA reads TGTGCCAGTAGCACTGGACAGGTTGGAAACACCATATATTTT.